This T cell receptor beta chain derives from a study of human T cells and chemical hapten exposure. Per the original data handling: Samples ranged from roughly 23,224 to 700,000 TCRs, with a median of approximately 91,000. TCRdb reprocessed the RACE reads with MiXCR, giving one entry per CDR3 protein. The V and J calls were not made by the authors but by TCRdb's processing. The sample yields under 200,000 distinct CDR3 sequences, about 15% seen once. The V end lost 4 bases, the J end lost 1 base, and 11 bases lay between the germline ends. Germline lookup yields CDR1 SGHNT and CDR2 YYREEE (reference sequence). The CDR3 consists of 14 residues. The time point: patch test 1, 2 weeks after DPC sensitization. As to treatment: therapeutic diphenylcyclopropenone sensitization with weekly scalp DPC.

V usage is TRBV5-4 and J usage is TRBJ1-2, with TRBD1 as a possible D gene (5 bases). The sequencing used whole blood, collected in connection with sensitization to the hapten diphenylcyclopropenone (DPC). The clonotype comes from a woman aged 25-40 years with alopecia areata. Some clones in this sample may be carry-over from other donors' samples. The CDR3 nucleotides are TGTGCCAGCAGCGTCGACAGTAATAACTATGGCTACACCTTC. Amino acid sequence: CASSVDSNNYGYTF.